This TCR beta chain is from a study of cytomegalovirus exposure and HLA in healthy donors. A multiplex PCR was run with 60 Vbeta primers and 13 Jbeta primers. Profiling relied on immunoSEQ multiplex PCR, and the TCRdb table lists in-frame clones only, not all of them. The sample yields roughly 180,000 clones, over 65% seen once. The receptor's source is a man aged 18-30 years in good health and CMV-seronegative. The sequencing input was PBMCs.

CDR3 sequence reads: CAWSGLAGRYEQYF. The CDR3 nucleotides are TGTGCCTGGAGTGGACTAGCGGGGAGGTACGAGCAGTACTTC. The chain joins TRBV30 to TRBJ2-7, with 11 bases aligning to TRBD2. This CDR3 comprises 14 residues. Germline CDR1 is GTSNPN and CDR2 is SVGIG (reference sequence). V lost 1 base and J lost 4; bases outside the gene matches: 3.